The 8 T cell receptor beta chains reported below all come from one sample, sequenced in a study of Ad26.COV2.S vaccination and SARS-CoV-2 variants. Some clones are missing from TCRdb's copy, which holds only in-frame ones; the method was immunoSEQ multiplex PCR. The repertoire holds 440,000 or so clones, about 90% seen once, with over 1.5% in the top ten. Indicated treatment: some 20 received Ad26.COV2.S at low or high dose, single or two shots; roughly five received placebo; per-sample allocation not given. Vaccine and placebo recipients were sampled on day 63 after the first injection. The sequenced sample was peripheral blood, obtained in a trial of Ad26.COV2.S vaccine versus placebo. Source of these receptors: a person aged 18-65 years who received the Ad26.COV2.S COVID-19 vaccine or a placebo.

This chain joins TRBV18 and TRBJ2-5, with D unclear. Between the trimmed V and J ends, which lost 2 bases and 1 base, there was a span of 14 bases. This CDR3 has 16 amino acids. Germline V gene data show CDR1 as KGHSH and CDR2 as LQKENI. This CDR3 is CASSPRTVSIQETQYF. The CDR3 nucleotides read TGTGCCAGCTCACCAAGAACCGTCAGCATCCAAGAGACCCAGTACTTC.

This clone was seen only once. The chain employs TRBV19 and TRBJ1-2; 8 nucleotides match TRBD1. The ends lost 5 bases at V and 5 bases at J; junction bases unmatched: 7. CDR3 size: 14 residues. The germline CDR1 and CDR2 sequences are LNHDA and SQIVND (reference sequence). In nucleotides, the CDR3 is TGTGCCAGTAGTGCGGGGACAGGAGAATATGGCTACACCTTC. It yields the protein CASSAGTGEYGYTF.

V is TRBV7-6 and J is TRBJ1-4; 8 bases fit TRBD1. V trimming: 5 bases; J trimming: 4 bases; junction bases outside the gene matches: 9. This CDR3 spans 16 amino acids. CDR1 and CDR2 from the germline V gene are SGHVS and FNYEAQ. The chain's CDR3 is CASSVRGRGVNEKLFF. As DNA, the CDR3 is TGTGCCAGCAGCGTCAGGGGGCGCGGTGTTAATGAAAAACTGTTTTTT. Supplemented by reference TRBV7-6 and TRBJ1-4, the full variable domain reads GAGVSQSPRYKVTKRGQDVALRCDPISGHVSLYWYRQALGQGPEFLTYFNYEAQQDKSGLPNDRFSAERPEGSISTLTIQRTEQRDSAMYRCASSVRGRGVNEKLFFGSGTQLSVL.

The chain joins TRBV6-2 or TRBV6-3 to TRBJ2-2, with 9 nucleotides matching TRBD2. V shed 2 bases and J 3 bases; nucleotides not matched to a gene: 7. CDR3 length equals 17 residues. From germline, CDR1 is MNHEY and CDR2 SVGEGT. The CDR3 reads CASSYEAGGPDTGELFF. DNA for the CDR3: TGTGCCAGCAGTTACGAGGCGGGGGGGCCTGACACCGGGGAGCTGTTTTTT.

The gene calls are TRBV28 and TRBJ2-7; 8 bases map to TRBD1. V shed 6 bases, J shed 3 bases, and the junction held 4 bases outside the gene matches. The length of the CDR3 is 13 residues. CDR1 and CDR2 (germline): MDHEN, SYDVKM. The CDR3 nucleotides read TGTGCCAGCAGCCCGGGGACAGGCTACGAGCAGTACTTC. This sequence encodes CASSPGTGYEQYF.

The chain uses TRBV7-6 and TRBJ2-1, with unresolved D. The CDR3 is 12 amino acids. V was clipped by 1 base and J by 9 bases, with 7 bases between them. CDR1 SGHVS and CDR2 FNYEAQ come from the germline V gene. The CDR3 bases are TGTGCCAGCAGCTTAGGAAAATTTGAGCAGTTCTTC. Translating it yields CASSLGKFEQFF.

The J gene is TRBJ1-5, the V gene TRBV3-1 (or the pseudogene TRBV3-2), with D perhaps TRBD1 (5 bases). The CDR3 has 16 residues. V gave up 2 bases and J gave up 2 bases, with 13 bases separating them. Germline loops: CDR1 LGHDT, CDR2 YNNKEL (reference sequence). The CDR3 spells CASSQSHRRRNQPQHF. The CDR3 nucleotides are TGTGCCAGCAGCCAAAGTCACAGGCGGCGCAATCAGCCCCAGCATTTT.

In its sample, this clone was seen once. The chain has TRBV18 and TRBJ1-3; perhaps TRBD1 as D (6 bases). V was clipped by 5 bases and J by 7 bases, with 24 bases between them. Looked up from germline, CDR1 is KGHSH and CDR2 is LQKENI. The CDR3 extends over 17 amino acids. CDR3 region: CASSSASGTMTANTIYF. DNA of the CDR3: TGTGCCAGCTCATCTGCGTCCGGGACAATGACAGCGAACACCATATATTTT.